The 17 T cell receptor beta chains below all came from one sample that was sequenced in a study of identical twins. TCRdb fed the 5' RACE reads into MiXCR, producing one record per CDR3 protein. The sample has 450,000 or so distinct CDR3 sequences, approximately 15% seen once. The sample was also reused in another study, on yellow fever vaccine responses in identical twins.

Material: CD4+ T cells sorted from blood. The receptors here all came from a woman aged 18-35 years in good health.

This clonotype was observed a handful of times. The V and J genes are TRBV7-2 and TRBJ1-2, with 10 bases aligning to TRBD1. Germline V gene sequence: CDR1 SGHTA, CDR2 FQGNSA. The CDR3 spans 12 residues. V shed 8 bases, J shed 8 bases, and the junction held 5 bases outside the gene matches. The CDR3, as DNA: TGTGCCAGCTCCGACAGGGGGCTAGGCTACACCTTC. Amino acid sequence: CASSDRGLGYTF.

This clonotype has a count of ten or more. The chain couples TRBV5-1 to TRBJ2-7; D gene unclear. The CDR3 is made up of 15 amino acids. Germline CDR1 is SGHRS and CDR2 is YFSETQ. V dropped 3 bases and J dropped 5 bases, with 18 bases sitting between them. Here the CDR3 DNA reads TGCGCCAGCAGCTCCACGGTGACCCCGAACGACGAGCAGTACTTC. Translation gives CASSSTVTPNDEQYF.

The V call is TRBV5-1, the J call TRBJ1-2; D remains ambiguous. The germline gives CDR1 SGHRS, CDR2 YFSETQ. This CDR3 contains 13 residues. V lost 0 bases and J 7 bases, leaving 10 bases between the germline ends. The DNA for the CDR3 is TGCGCCAGCAGCTTGGATGGAGAAGCTGGCTACACCTTC. Its protein product is CASSLDGEAGYTF.

A few counts support this clonotype. The gene calls are TRBV5-1 and TRBJ2-2, with TRBD2 identical over 13 bases. CDR3 length: 16 amino acids. CDR1 SGHRS and CDR2 YFSETQ come from the germline V gene. V shed 3 bases and J 4 bases; nucleotides not matched to a gene: 3. CDR3 amino acids: CASSSGLAGSTGELFF. Written as DNA, the CDR3 is TGCGCCAGCAGCTCGGGACTAGCGGGGTCCACCGGGGAGCTGTTTTTT.

The chain recombines TRBV10-3 with TRBJ1-5; the D gene is possibly TRBD1 (6 bases). V lost 5 bases, J lost 3 bases, and 8 bases lay in between. CDR1 ENHRY and CDR2 SYGVKD come from the germline V gene. The CDR3 has 13 residues. The CDR3 protein is CAISTGTNQPQHF. The CDR3 nucleotides read TGTGCCATCAGTACAGGGACCAATCAGCCCCAGCATTTT.

CDR3 sequence (DNA): TGTGCCAGCAGGTACGGCGGAAGGGGATCATTAAACACCGGGGAGCTGTTTTTT. This encodes CASRYGGRGSLNTGELFF. V is TRBV11-1 and J is TRBJ2-2, with D possibly matching TRBD1 (5 bases). Trimming shortened V by 6 bases and J by 2 bases, and 22 bases separated the two germline ends. This CDR3 spans 18 amino acids. CDR1 is SGHAT and CDR2 is FQDESV in the germline V gene (reference sequence).

V usage is TRBV11-2 and J usage is TRBJ1-2; D unresolved. CDR1 and CDR2 from the germline V gene are SGHAT and FQNNGV. This CDR3 comprises 14 residues. V gave up 0 bases and J gave up 4 bases, with 9 bases separating them. The CDR3 DNA follows: TGTGCCAGCAGCTTAGATGGGTTCCCCTATGGCTACACCTTC. This gives the protein CASSLDGFPYGYTF.

The chain combines TRBV6-6 with TRBJ2-5; D is possibly TRBD2 (5 bases). Per the germline V gene, CDR1 is MNHNY and CDR2 is SVGAGI (reference sequence). With 5 bases removed from V and 1 base from J, the gap between germline ends came to 8 bases. The CDR3 sequence is 13 residues long. CDR3 DNA: TGTGCCAGCAGTCAGCGGTTCCAAGAGACCCAGTACTTC. Amino acid sequence: CASSQRFQETQYF.

J is TRBJ2-7 and V is TRBV3-1; D may be TRBD2 (6 bases). The germline CDR1 and CDR2 sequences are LGHDT and YNNKEL (reference sequence). The V end lost 1 base, the J end lost 6 bases, and 16 bases lay between the germline ends. There are 15 residues in the CDR3. The CDR3 coding sequence is TGTGCCAGCAGCCAAGGCGGGCTCGCGGGGATCGAGCAGTACTTC. Amino acids: CASSQGGLAGIEQYF.

This clonotype was picked up a small number of times. The chain has TRBV20-1 and TRBJ2-1; D remains unclear. The germline V gene encodes CDR1 DFQATT and CDR2 SNEGSKA (reference sequence). The CDR3 is 16 residues long. V lost 5 bases, J lost 3 bases, and 20 bases lay in between. The CDR3: CSASLLLSVNYNEQFF. The CDR3 nucleotides read TGCAGTGCTTCGTTGTTATTGTCAGTCAACTACAATGAGCAGTTCTTC.

The gene calls are TRBV28 and TRBJ2-5; the match to TRBD1 covers 7 bases. CDR1 MDHEN and CDR2 SYDVKM come from the germline V gene. The ends lost 1 base at V and 2 bases at J; junction bases unmatched: 7. The CDR3 has 16 amino acids. The CDR3 nucleotides are TGTGCCAGCAGTTTATCACCGGGACAGACACAAGAGACCCAGTACTTC. The encoded protein is CASSLSPGQTQETQYF.

In this sample, this clonotype turned up many times. V usage is TRBV20-1 and J usage is TRBJ2-3, with D possibly matching TRBD2 (6 bases). The germline V gene encodes CDR1 DFQATT and CDR2 SNEGSKA (reference sequence). V lost 6 bases and J 2 bases, leaving 15 bases between the germline ends. The CDR3 sequence is 14 residues long. CDR3 protein: CSAKYGTFTDTQYF. Here the CDR3 DNA reads TGCAGTGCAAAATACGGGACTTTCACAGATACGCAGTATTTT.

In this sample, this clonotype turned up many times. The chain is built from TRBV12-3 or TRBV12-4 and TRBJ2-5; D remains ambiguous. This CDR3 contains 14 residues. Deletions cut 2 bases from V and 0 bases from J, with 7 bases between. The chain's CDR3 is CASSLQRYQETQYF. The CDR3 DNA sequence: TGTGCCAGCAGTTTACAGAGGTACCAAGAGACCCAGTACTTC.

There are a few counts of this clonotype. A much larger clone lies one base from this, so it may be a read error. The chain combines TRBV5-1 with TRBJ2-1; the D is unclear. The germline gives CDR1 SGHRS, CDR2 YFSETQ. The V and J ends lost 4 bases and 5 bases respectively, with 10 bases between them. The CDR3 is 13 residues long. The CDR3 DNA reads as TGCGCCAGCAGCCCCGGTCTGGACAATGAGCAGTTCTTC. Protein product: CASSPGLDNEQFF. The variable domain in full, with the rest retrieved from reference TRBV5-1 and TRBJ2-1, is KAGVTQTPRYLIKTRGQQVTLSCSPISGHRSVSWYQQTPGQGLQFLFEYFSETQRNKGNFPGRFSGRQFSNSRSEMNVSTLELGDSALYLCASSPGLDNEQFFGPGTRLTVL.

This clonotype was observed many times. The chain links TRBV2 to TRBJ2-7; tentatively, D is TRBD1 or TRBD2 (5 bases each). The ends were cut back, 7 bases at V and 0 bases at J, with 13 bases in the middle. CDR3 size: 14 residues. The V gene's germline CDR1 is SNHLY and CDR2 FYNNEI. CDR3 residues: CASKGTDLSYEQYF. The CDR3 DNA is TGTGCCAGCAAGGGGACCGATCTCTCCTACGAGCAGTACTTC.

The chain recombines TRBV6-1 with TRBJ2-7; TRBD1 matches at 10 bases. Germline CDR1 is MNHNS and CDR2 is SASEGT. This CDR3 contains 15 residues. V gave up 6 bases and J gave up 2 bases; unmatched junction bases: 7. CDR3 region: CASRPGTGVPYEQYF. The CDR3 coding sequence is TGTGCCAGCAGACCCGGGACAGGGGTCCCCTACGAGCAGTACTTC.

The chain uses TRBV15 and TRBJ2-3, with D perhaps TRBD2 (5 bases). The CDR3 length is 15 residues. Germline V lookup: CDR1 LNHNV, CDR2 YYDKDF (reference sequence). The V gene lost 0 bases and the J gene lost 2 bases, with 9 bases spanning the gap. The CDR3 region has the DNA TGTGCCACCAGCAGAGATGGAGGCGCCACAGATACGCAGTATTTT. Amino acid sequence: CATSRDGGATDTQYF.